The TCR beta chain under discussion was sequenced for a study of T cell repertoires in cytomegalovirus infection. A word on this clonotype: Its antigen is undetermined.

TCRdb reprocessed the reads with MiXCR, giving one entry per CDR3 protein. The data contain about 890,000 distinct CDR3 sequences, less than 40% of them singletons. The V gene lost 1 base and the J gene lost 6 bases, with 15 bases spanning the gap. Germline CDR1 is LGHNA and CDR2 is YNFKEQ. The CDR3 spans 15 residues. Source: cultured CD8+ T cells from PBMCs, taken from culture after CMV antigen stimulation. The rearrangement uses TRBV4-2 and TRBJ1-2; D possibly corresponds to TRBD1 (5 bases). This sequence originates from a human donor in good health (CMV status not recorded). Some clones in this sample may be carry-over from other donors' samples. The DNA of the CDR3 is TGTGCCAGCAGCCAAGTAGAGGGGAAGACCCATGGCTACACCTTC. Translated, it gives CASSQVEGKTHGYTF.